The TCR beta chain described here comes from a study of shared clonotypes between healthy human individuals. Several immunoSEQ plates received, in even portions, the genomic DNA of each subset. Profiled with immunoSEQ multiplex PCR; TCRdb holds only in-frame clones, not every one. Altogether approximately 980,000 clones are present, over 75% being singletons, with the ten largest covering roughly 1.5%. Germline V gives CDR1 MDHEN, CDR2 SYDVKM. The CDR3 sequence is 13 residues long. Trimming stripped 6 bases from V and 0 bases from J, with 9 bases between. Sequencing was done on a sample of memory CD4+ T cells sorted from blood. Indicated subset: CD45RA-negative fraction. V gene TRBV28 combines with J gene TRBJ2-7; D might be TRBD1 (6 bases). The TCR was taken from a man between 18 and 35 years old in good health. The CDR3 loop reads CASREDSSYEQYF. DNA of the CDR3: TGTGCCAGCAGAGAGGACAGCTCCTACGAGCAGTACTTC. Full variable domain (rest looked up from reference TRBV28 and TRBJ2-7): DVKVTQSSRYLVKRTGEKVFLECVQDMDHENMFWYRQDPGLGLRLIYFSYDVKMKEKGDIPEGYSVSREKKERFSLILESASTNQTSMYLCASREDSSYEQYFGPGTRLTVT.